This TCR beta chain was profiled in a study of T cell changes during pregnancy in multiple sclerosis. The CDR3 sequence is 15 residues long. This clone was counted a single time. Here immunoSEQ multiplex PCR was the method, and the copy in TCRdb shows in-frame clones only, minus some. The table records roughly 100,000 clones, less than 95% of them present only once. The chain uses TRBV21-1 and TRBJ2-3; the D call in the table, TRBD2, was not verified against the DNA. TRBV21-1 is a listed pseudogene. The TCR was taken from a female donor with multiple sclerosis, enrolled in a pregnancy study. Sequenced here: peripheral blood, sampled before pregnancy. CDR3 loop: CASSKGYIGTDTQYF. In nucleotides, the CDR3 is TGTGCCAGCAGCAAAGGATATATCGGTACAGATACGCAGTATTTT.